Presented here are 26 T cell receptor beta chains from one specimen sequenced in a study of T cell responses to AZD1222 COVID-19 vaccine. Clones were sequenced by immunoSEQ multiplex PCR, and TCRdb holds only the in-frame ones, with some missing. The table shows fewer than 200,000 clones, with approximately 90% occurring only once. The sequencing used peripheral blood, collected 28 days after the second AZD1222 dose. These receptors came from an adult who received the AZD1222 COVID-19 vaccine.

The genes are TRBV18 and TRBJ1-1; D is unresolved. The germline gives CDR1 KGHSH, CDR2 LQKENI. This CDR3 has 14 residues. V was shortened by 2 bases and J by 1 base, with 8 bases between the two germline ends. CDR3 in amino acids: CASSPNRGNTEAFF. The CDR3 coding sequence is TGTGCCAGCTCACCAAATCGAGGGAACACTGAAGCTTTCTTT.

The V gene is TRBV19, the J gene TRBJ1-6, with no clear D. V gave up 10 bases and J gave up 3 bases, with 13 bases separating them. CDR3 length equals 14 residues. Germline V gene data show CDR1 as LNHDA and CDR2 as SQIVND (reference sequence). CDR3: CATRGGGYNSPLHF. The DNA for the CDR3 is TGTGCCACCCGAGGTGGCGGCTATAATTCACCCCTCCACTTT.

V usage is TRBV2 and J usage is TRBJ1-1; D uncertain. The CDR3 loop spans 13 amino acids. Looked up from germline, CDR1 is SNHLY and CDR2 is FYNNEI. V was cut by 7 bases and J by 4 bases, with 13 bases left in between. Here the CDR3 reads CASIRTGSTEAFF. The DNA of the CDR3 is TGTGCCAGCATTAGGACTGGAAGCACTGAAGCTTTCTTT. Based on the CDR3 plus reference TRBV2 and TRBJ1-1, the full variable domain is EPEVTQTPSHQVTQMGQEVILRCVPISNHLYFYWYRQILGQKVEFLVSFYNNEISEKSEIFDDQFSVERPDGSNFTLKIRSTKLEDSAMYFCASIRTGSTEAFFGQGTRLTVV.

This chain joins TRBV19 and TRBJ1-2; TRBD1 aligns across 9 bases. The CDR3 has 16 residues. The trim removed 7 bases at V and 4 bases at J, leaving 13 bases unmatched. Germline V CDR1 and CDR2: LNHDA, SQIVND (reference sequence). The CDR3 sequence: CASTTIRDRVAYGYTF. CDR3 sequence (DNA): TGTGCCAGTACCACCATCCGGGACAGGGTGGCCTATGGCTACACCTTC. Drawing the rest from reference TRBV19 and TRBJ1-2, the complete variable domain is DGGITQSPKYLFRKEGQNVTLSCEQNLNHDAMYWYRQDPGQGLRLIYYSQIVNDFQKGDIAEGYSVSREKKESFPLTVTSAQKNPTAFYLCASTTIRDRVAYGYTFGSGTRLTVV.

This clone occurred once. The chain is built from TRBV11-2 and TRBJ2-3; 9 bases align to TRBD2. The germline V gene has CDR1 SGHAT and CDR2 FQNNGV. The CDR3 covers 15 residues. V lost 3 bases to trimming and J lost 3 bases; unmatched junction nucleotides: 4. This CDR3 reads CASSFSGGGTDTQYF. In DNA, the CDR3 is TGTGCCAGCAGCTTTAGCGGGGGTGGGACAGATACGCAGTATTTT.

The rearrangement uses TRBV5-1 and TRBJ1-1, with unresolved D. The CDR3 length is 13 residues. Germline CDR1 and CDR2: SGHRS and YFSETQ. Trimming took off 1 base at V and 4 bases at J, with 8 bases between the two ends. The CDR3 here is CASSLTGVTEAFF. CDR3 coding DNA: TGCGCCAGCAGCTTGACCGGGGTCACTGAAGCTTTCTTT.

The chain joins TRBV7-8 to TRBJ2-1; D might be TRBD2 (5 bases). The germline V gene has CDR1 SGHVS and CDR2 FQNEAQ. The V end was cut by 5 bases, the J end by 1 base, with 15 bases between. The CDR3 covers 16 residues. The CDR3 sequence is CASSTRRAGSYNEQFF. For the CDR3, the DNA is TGTGCCAGCAGCACCCGAAGGGCGGGTTCCTACAATGAGCAGTTCTTC.

J is TRBJ1-1 and V is TRBV4-1; 8 bases are shared with TRBD1. Germline V gene sequence: CDR1 MGHRA, CDR2 YSYEKL. The CDR3 is 14 residues long. V trimming: 2 bases; J trimming: 10 bases; junction bases outside the gene matches: 9. The CDR3 DNA reads TGCGCCAGCAGCCAACCGCGGGACAGGAACGCAGCTTTCTTT. It specifies CASSQPRDRNAAFF.

This chain's CDR3 is CASSFTTSGSTDTQYF. In DNA, the CDR3 is TGTGCCAGCAGCTTCACGACTAGCGGGTCGACAGATACGCAGTATTTT. The chain is built from TRBV7-8 and TRBJ2-3; TRBD2 aligns across 10 bases. J gave up 3 bases and V 3 bases, and 6 bases lay outside the gene matches. Germline CDR1 reads SGHVS; CDR2 reads FQNEAQ. The CDR3 length is 16 residues. Looking up the rest from reference TRBV7-8 and TRBJ2-3 gives the full variable domain: GAGVSQSPRYKVAKRGQDVALRCDPISGHVSLFWYQQALGQGPEFLTYFQNEAQLDKSGLPSDRFFAERPEGSVSTLKIQRTQQEDSAVYLCASSFTTSGSTDTQYFGPGTRLTVL.

The genes are TRBV6-4 and TRBJ2-6, with D perhaps TRBD2 (6 bases). V lost 2 bases to trimming and J lost 4 bases, with 12 bases between them. Germline lookup yields CDR1 MRHNA and CDR2 SNTAGT. The CDR3 totals 16 residues. The CDR3 sequence: CASSDEKGRGANVLTF. The CDR3 DNA follows: TGTGCCAGCAGTGACGAAAAGGGGAGGGGGGCCAACGTCCTGACTTTC.

This clone was seen a handful of times. The CDR3 nucleotides read TGTGCCAGCAGCTTCCCGGAGAACACTGAAGCTTTCTTT. Residues: CASSFPENTEAFF. This chain links TRBV7-2 with TRBJ1-1, with D unclear. Trimming pared 3 bases from V and 1 base from J, leaving 6 bases between. Germline assignment: CDR1 SGHTA and CDR2 FQGNSA. The CDR3 contains 13 residues.

V is TRBV6-4 and J is TRBJ1-1, with a weak D call TRBD1 (6 bases). This CDR3 region has 13 residues. V was pared by 3 bases and J by 4 bases, with 9 bases between. Germline loops: CDR1 MRHNA, CDR2 SNTAGT. Written as DNA, the CDR3 is TGTGCCAGCAGTGAGGGGGGCGGCACTGAAGCTTTCTTT. It encodes CASSEGGGTEAFF.

The rearrangement links TRBV4-3 to TRBJ2-1; 13 positions match TRBD2. J was trimmed by 9 bases and V by 4 bases; bases with no gene match: 6. The germline V gene has CDR1 LGHNA and CDR2 YSLEER. The CDR3 loop spans 15 amino acids. The CDR3 region has the DNA TGCGCCAGCAGCCCCACTAGCGGGGGGGCCTCTGAGCAGTTCTTC. It codes for CASSPTSGGASEQFF.

The genes are TRBV5-1 and TRBJ2-7; D is undetermined. The V gene lost 7 bases and the J gene lost 1 base, with 15 bases spanning the gap. Germline assignment: CDR1 SGHRS and CDR2 YFSETQ. The CDR3 is 14 residues long. Here the CDR3 reads CASATTALSYEQYF. CDR3 bases: TGCGCCAGCGCGACGACGGCTCTGTCCTACGAGCAGTACTTC.

This clone was observed a few times. This chain connects TRBV12-5 to TRBJ1-2; 7 bases map to TRBD1. J lost 1 base, V lost 5 bases, and 4 bases had no gene match. CDR3 length equals 14 residues. Germline V gene data show CDR1 as LGHNT and CDR2 as FRNRAP. The CDR3 bases are TGTGCTAGTGGTACAGGGGCCTTTAACTATGGCTACACCTTC. This sequence encodes CASGTGAFNYGYTF.

The chain couples TRBV20-1 to TRBJ1-2; D is uncertain. Germline V lookup: CDR1 DFQATT, CDR2 SNEGSKA (reference sequence). This CDR3 has 9 residues. V dropped 6 bases and J dropped 8 bases, with 7 bases sitting between them. The CDR3 DNA reads TGCAGTGCGGCAGGCGGCTACACCTTC. This translates into CSAAGGYTF.

The chain has TRBV11-3 and TRBJ2-3; D uncertain. From germline, CDR1 is SGHNT and CDR2 YENEEA. The CDR3 is made up of 14 amino acids. V gave up 6 bases and J gave up 1 base, with 11 bases separating them. The CDR3 coding sequence is TGTGCCAGCAGACTACACGAAGGCACAGATACGCAGTATTTT. Amino acid sequence: CASRLHEGTDTQYF.

The V call is TRBV25-1, the J call TRBJ2-7; 8 bases are shared with TRBD1. There are 15 residues in the CDR3. Germline loops: CDR1 MGHDK, CDR2 SYGVNS. J gave up 5 bases and V 3 bases, and 9 bases lay outside the gene matches. Here the CDR3 reads CASSEGGQGLDEQYF. In DNA, the CDR3 is TGTGCCAGCAGTGAGGGCGGACAGGGTCTCGACGAGCAGTACTTC.

The chain links TRBV15 to TRBJ2-1; 8 bases align to TRBD2. V gave up 2 bases and J gave up 5 bases; unmatched junction bases: 5. CDR3 length: 15 residues. From germline, CDR1 is LNHNV and CDR2 YYDKDF (reference sequence). CDR3: CATSRLAGNDNEQFF. DNA of the CDR3: TGTGCCACCAGCAGACTAGCGGGTAATGACAATGAGCAGTTCTTC.

For the CDR3, the DNA is TGTGCCAGCAGAGGGGCCGGGGAGCTGTTTTTT. Translation gives CASRGAGELFF. V and J are TRBV12-3 or TRBV12-4 and TRBJ2-2, with TRBD1 as a possible D gene (5 bases). V lost 6 bases to trimming and J lost 6 bases, with 5 bases between them. CDR3 length: 11 amino acids.

The chain is built from TRBV9 and TRBJ1-2; D is ambiguous. V lost 0 bases to trimming and J lost 4 bases, with 10 bases between them. The CDR3 is made up of 14 amino acids. The germline gives CDR1 SGDLS, CDR2 YYNGEE. The CDR3 sequence is CASSVGWGVYGYTF. As DNA, the CDR3 is TGTGCCAGCAGCGTAGGATGGGGAGTCTATGGCTACACCTTC. Using reference TRBV9 and TRBJ1-2 for the parts outside the CDR3, the full variable domain is DSGVTQTPKHLITATGQRVTLRCSPRSGDLSVYWYQQSLDQGLQFLIQYYNGEERAKGNILERFSAQQFPDLHSELNLSSLELGDSALYFCASSVGWGVYGYTFGSGTRLTVV.

A few counts support this clone. V is TRBV20-1 and J is TRBJ2-1; tentatively, D is TRBD2 (6 bases). V lost 3 bases and J 1 base, leaving 10 bases between the germline ends. This CDR3 spans 14 amino acids. Germline assignment: CDR1 DFQATT and CDR2 SNEGSKA (reference sequence). Written as DNA, the CDR3 is TGCAGTGCTAGTTCGGGGGTTTCCTACAATGAGCAGTTCTTC. Amino acid sequence: CSASSGVSYNEQFF.

V is TRBV3-1 (or the pseudogene TRBV3-2) and J is TRBJ1-1; D unclear. Trimming took 3 bases from V and 4 from J, leaving 15 bases between them. CDR1 and CDR2 from the germline V gene are LGHDT and YNNKEL (reference sequence). The CDR3 runs to 15 residues. Written as DNA, the CDR3 is TGTGCCAGCAGCCACTTCAGCCAAAGAGGCACTGAAGCTTTCTTT. Encoded protein: CASSHFSQRGTEAFF.

The gene calls are TRBV6-5 and TRBJ1-6; the match to TRBD1 covers 10 bases. The trim removed 3 bases at V and 10 bases at J, leaving 9 bases unmatched. The CDR3 length is 16 residues. The germline gives CDR1 MNHEY, CDR2 SVGAGI. CDR3 loop: CASSYGDRGYASPLHF. CDR3 bases: TGTGCCAGCAGTTATGGGGACAGGGGATATGCATCACCCCTCCACTTT.

The genes are TRBV29-1 and TRBJ1-2; possibly TRBD1 for D (5 bases). The germline CDR1 and CDR2 sequences are SQVTM and ANQGSEA. The CDR3 contains 12 residues. Between the trimmed V and J ends, which lost 3 bases and 4 bases, there was a span of 9 bases. CDR3 loop: CSVDRELYGYTF. The CDR3 nucleotides read TGCAGCGTTGACAGGGAACTCTATGGCTACACCTTC.

This clone was seen a handful of times. The CDR3 DNA follows: TGCGCCAGCAGCCGGGACACCGTGAACACCGGGGAGCTGTTTTTT. This translates into CASSRDTVNTGELFF. The J gene is TRBJ2-2, the V gene TRBV5-1; D may be TRBD1 (6 bases). Germline values: CDR1 SGHRS, CDR2 YFSETQ. V lost 4 bases, J lost 1 base, and 11 bases lay in between. The CDR3 spans 15 residues.